This TCR beta chain was retrieved from a study of CD8 T cells in ankylosing spondylitis. Germline-derived CDR1 and CDR2 are MNHNY and SVGAGI (reference sequence). The CDR3 covers 12 residues. V was shortened by 6 bases and J by 9 bases, with 12 bases between the two germline ends. The table lists this clonotype with many counts. The antigen is not known. Findings and limits, study-wide: Reactive arthritis synovial fluid and blood were previously reported to contain some motif variants. Researchers reportedly found disease-linked clones significantly enriched in matched ankylosing spondylitis synovial fluid. For ankylosing spondylitis blood, a TCR beta motif of several highly homologous variants appeared characteristic. Researchers report that disease-linked clones proved CD8+ and relatively rare in peripheral blood.

MiXCR, applied by TCRdb to the 5' RACE reads, yields one record per CDR3 protein. The repertoire includes around 490,000 distinct CDR3 sequences, about 5.7% of them detected once, and roughly 3.3% sits in the top ten. This chain links TRBV6-6 with TRBJ1-3; D remains unclear. The receptor was derived from a male donor with ankylosing spondylitis. The sequencing sample was made of blood, either unsorted or a sorted T cell fraction (not recorded which). The CDR3 protein is CASSPGIGTIYF. CDR3 sequence (DNA): TGTGCCAGCAGCCCGGGGATTGGCACCATATATTTT.